Given below is one T cell receptor (beta chain) in context. What it recognizes is unknown. V was pared by 4 bases and J by 5 bases, with 13 bases of the junction left unmatched. The CDR3 is made up of 18 amino acids. CDR1 and CDR2 from the germline V gene are SGHKS and YYEKEE (reference sequence). Assay: immunoSEQ multiplex PCR; the TCRdb copy retains only in-frame clones and omits some. Of around 130,000 clones listed, just over 90% were seen once; the top ten hold over 0.15%. The data are from a study of graft-versus-host responses after intestinal transplantation. On the study more broadly: Anti-thymocyte globulin was used for induction in all recipients, who then took tacrolimus and steroids for around 3 years. Study-level findings and limits: Some GvH clones appeared in ileal mucosa or blood before recipient bone marrow. Early HvG declines after transplant were associated with peak circulating GvH clone levels.

This sequence was found in a human donor who received an intestinal transplant. The chain recombines TRBV5-5 with TRBJ2-5, with 14 bases aligning to TRBD2. The sample in question was unstimulated CD4+ T cells sorted from spleen or lymph node cells, obtained before intestinal transplant. CDR3 nucleotide sequence: TGTGCCAGCAGCCTGGGACTAGCGGGGGCCAGCCCGTGGGAGACCCAGTACTTC. This translates into CASSLGLAGASPWETQYF.